The rows below give T cell receptor beta chains drawn from one sample of a study of blood T cell repertoires in COVID-19. Repertoires were generated with immunoSEQ multiplex PCR, while TCRdb's copy carries only in-frame clones and drops some. Seen here are fewer than 500,000 clones, 80% to 90% observed once, and the top ten hold approximately 1.2%. Sequencing was carried out using PBMCs or T cells enriched from blood (not recorded which). Source of these receptors: a man in his thirties or forties who had recovered from COVID-19. CDR3s include the opening cysteine and the closing phenylalanine or tryptophan. The D gene is left open where the match is weak. Size values are once, few and many counts, or a class for expanded clones, and some rows have none.

j_call | d_call | v_call | clone_size | cdr3_aa | cdr3_nt
TRBJ2-1 | TRBD2 | TRBV7-9 | NA | CASSLKGLGDYNEQFF | TGTGCCAGCAGCCTCAAAGGACTAGGGGACTACAATGAGCAGTTCTTC
TRBJ1-1 | NA | TRBV19 | NA | CASSIPGGSTEAFF | TGTGCCAGTAGTATACCCGGGGGAAGCACTGAAGCTTTCTTT
TRBJ2-1 | TRBD2 | TRBV30 | NA | CAWSQGLAGLDEQFF | TGTGCCTGGAGCCAGGGACTAGCGGGATTAGATGAGCAGTTCTTC
TRBJ1-1 | TRBD1 | TRBV28 | NA | CATCTGGLGTEAFF | TGTGCCACCTGCACAGGGGGCTTAGGCACTGAAGCTTTCTTT
TRBJ1-1 | TRBD1 | TRBV5-1 | few | CASSLGTGTGQIAFF | TGCGCCAGCAGCTTGGGAACCGGGACAGGGCAAATAGCTTTCTTT
TRBJ2-2 | TRBD1 | TRBV5-4 | few | CASSRGQGHTGELFF | TGTGCCAGCAGCCGAGGACAGGGCCACACCGGGGAGCTGTTTTTT
TRBJ2-1 | TRBD1 | TRBV7-6 | NA | CASSGTGQGAPSSYNEQFF | TGTGCCAGCAGCGGAACGGGACAGGGGGCCCCAAGCTCCTACAATGAGCAGTTCTTC
TRBJ2-7 | NA | TRBV11-2 | NA | CASSLDGLGWSEQYF | TGTGCCAGCAGCTTAGATGGTCTCGGATGGAGCGAGCAGTACTTC
TRBJ1-1 | NA | TRBV3-1/TRBV3-2 | NA | CASRSQALRTQTEAFF | TGTGCCAGCAGATCTCAGGCATTGAGAACACAAACTGAAGCTTTCTTT
TRBJ1-2 | NA | TRBV18 | NA | CASSALEGGYGYTF | TGTGCCAGCTCAGCCTTGGAGGGCGGCTATGGCTACACCTTC